This T cell receptor beta chain appears in the sequencing data of a study of blood T cell repertoires in COVID-19. About the study: Spain, Italy and the United States supplied samples that represented acute and convalescent COVID-19. From T cells, B-cell-depleted T cells, or PBMCs came the material, which was cDNA or gDNA.

There are a few counts of this clone. The CDR3 is made up of 14 amino acids. The germline V gene encodes CDR1 SNHLY and CDR2 FYNNEI. V was shortened by 8 bases and J by 6 bases, with 17 bases between the two germline ends. Original processing notes: Reference gene primer amplification gave nucleated cell count estimates. The protocol was immunoSEQ multiplex PCR, while the TCRdb copy is restricted to in-frame clones and leaves out a portion. Clone size and the V and J calls come from that table; the DNA yielded D and trimming. The table records approximately 220,000 clones, roughly four fifths of them present only once.

Sequencing input: peripheral blood. The chain has TRBV2 and TRBJ2-1, with D tentatively TRBD2 (6 bases). The TCR comes from a woman in her seventies with acute or convalescent COVID-19. CDR3 nucleotide sequence: TGTGCCAGCCGACTGATTGTAGCGGTCAATGAGCAGTTCTTC. It codes for CASRLIVAVNEQFF.